Listed below are T cell receptor beta chains from one sample, sequenced in a study of post-analysis software for immune sequencing data. TCRdb re-called the PCR reads through MiXCR, storing one row per CDR3 protein. The table lists some 370,000 distinct CDR3 sequences, less than 40% of them singletons. The sample was blood. The receptors derive from a girl aged 10 to 17 with multiple sclerosis. Both conserved end residues are part of each CDR3. Each record gives: D gene, clone size, J gene, V gene, CDR3 protein, CDR3 DNA. A D gene is named only where the DNA matches it firmly. Not all rows give a size; the values are once, few, many and, for expanded clones, a class.

>TRBD1|-|TRBJ2-2|TRBV2
CASSAQGSTGELFF
TGTGCCAGCAGCGCACAGGGGAGCACCGGGGAGCTGTTTTTT
>-|-|TRBJ1-5|TRBV6-6
CASSYFPYSNQPQHF
TGTGCCAGCAGTTACTTCCCCTATAGCAATCAGCCCCAGCATTTT
>TRBD2|few|TRBJ2-1|TRBV7-9
CASSSGRGGFQSSYNEQFF
TGTGCCAGCAGCTCCGGGCGGGGGGGCTTCCAGAGCTCCTACAATGAGCAGTTCTTC
>TRBD2|few|TRBJ2-1|TRBV19
CASTLSGGAGSYNEQFF
TGTGCCAGTACCCTTAGCGGGGGGGCAGGCTCCTACAATGAGCAGTTCTTC
>TRBD1|-|TRBJ2-7|TRBV6-5
CASRPGQSSYEQYF
TGTGCCAGCAGGCCGGGACAGAGCTCCTACGAGCAGTACTTC
>TRBD1|-|TRBJ1-4|TRBV12-3/TRBV12-4
CASSLRQGAGEKLFF
TGTGCCAGCAGTTTGAGGCAGGGGGCCGGGGAAAAACTGTTTTTT
>-|few|TRBJ2-5|TRBV7-2
CASSFTGALETQYF
TGTGCCAGCAGCTTTACGGGGGCTCTAGAGACCCAGTACTTC
>-|many|TRBJ2-5|TRBV7-6
CASSLSGQETQYF
TGTGCCAGCAGCCTTAGCGGCCAAGAGACCCAGTACTTC
>TRBD2|-|TRBJ2-2|TRBV7-3
CASSLSSGGDTGELFF
TGTGCCAGCAGCCTCAGTAGCGGGGGGGACACCGGGGAGCTGTTTTTT
>-|many|TRBJ2-7|TRBV4-1
CASSPRGGASEQYF
TGCGCCAGCAGCCCGAGGGGAGGAGCGAGCGAGCAGTACTTC
>-|-|TRBJ1-1|TRBV5-1
CASSLWPENTEAFF
TGCGCCAGCAGCTTGTGGCCTGAAAACACTGAAGCTTTCTTT
>-|many|TRBJ1-2|TRBV10-3
CAISESEDSSYYGYTF
TGTGCCATCAGTGAGTCGGAAGACAGCAGTTACTATGGCTACACCTTC
>-|many|TRBJ1-6|TRBV15
CATSSTRDSPLHF
TGTGCCACCAGCAGCACTCGGGATTCACCCCTCCACTTT
>-|few|TRBJ2-3|TRBV29-1
CSVENRVLGESTWADTQYF
TGCAGCGTTGAAAACAGAGTCCTTGGGGAATCAACTTGGGCAGATACGCAGTATTTT
>TRBD1|few|TRBJ1-5|TRBV6-5
CASRRDRGSNQPQHF
TGTGCCAGCAGACGGGACAGGGGTAGCAATCAGCCCCAGCATTTT
>-|-|TRBJ2-4|TRBV28
CASRLRGGGNIQYF
TGTGCCAGCAGGTTAAGGGGCGGAGGAAACATTCAGTACTTC
>-|many|TRBJ2-1|TRBV6-2/TRBV6-3
CASSPPKVPYNEQFF
TGTGCCAGCAGTCCCCCGAAGGTCCCCTACAATGAGCAGTTCTTC
>-|few|TRBJ2-6|TRBV19
CASSITTGHLSGANVLTF
TGTGCCAGTAGTATAACCACGGGACACCTCTCTGGGGCCAACGTCCTGACTTTC
>TRBD2|few|TRBJ2-7|TRBV20-1
CSARGSPTSGYEQYF
TGCAGTGCTAGAGGGTCTCCCACTAGCGGCTACGAGCAGTACTTC
>-|-|TRBJ1-2|TRBV20-1
CSAAGGANYGYTF
TGCAGTGCCGCGGGCGGAGCTAACTATGGCTACACCTTC
>-|-|TRBJ2-3|TRBV15
CATRWVGTDTQYF
TGTGCCACCAGATGGGTCGGCACAGATACGCAGTATTTT
>-|-|TRBJ1-1|TRBV20-1
CSARRGLRNTEAFF
TGCAGTGCCAGAAGAGGCCTGCGAAACACTGAAGCTTTCTTT
>TRBD1|-|TRBJ1-6|TRBV5-1
CASSLMGQGENSPLHF
TGCGCCAGCAGCTTGATGGGACAGGGCGAGAATTCACCCCTCCACTTT
>TRBD1|-|TRBJ2-3|TRBV29-1
CSVKGQPFWADTQYF
TGCAGCGTTAAGGGACAGCCATTTTGGGCAGATACGCAGTATTTT
>-|-|TRBJ2-1|TRBV28
CASSLLPRATSYNEQFF
TGTGCCAGCAGTTTGCTTCCTCGGGCTACTTCCTACAATGAGCAGTTCTTC
>TRBD2|-|TRBJ2-3|TRBV20-1
CSARMGLALTLGTDTQYF
TGCAGTGCTAGGATGGGACTAGCGCTTACGTTGGGCACAGATACGCAGTATTTT
>TRBD1|few|TRBJ1-4|TRBV9
CASSVGDRSNEKLFF
TGTGCCAGCAGCGTAGGGGACAGGAGTAATGAAAAACTGTTTTTT
>-|few|TRBJ1-1|TRBV10-3
CAISERSDRGNTEAFF
TGTGCCATCAGTGAAAGAAGCGACAGAGGGAACACTGAAGCTTTCTTT
>-|-|TRBJ1-4|TRBV21-1
CASSNSGQGGEKLFF
TGTGCCAGCAGCAACTCGGGACAAGGAGGGGAAAAACTGTTTTTT
>TRBD2|few|TRBJ2-5|TRBV7-2
CASSKGLAPPWVQETQYF
TGTGCCAGCAGCAAGGGACTAGCGCCGCCCTGGGTCCAAGAGACCCAGTACTTC
>TRBD2|few|TRBJ2-1|TRBV4-1
CASSHALAGPYNEQFF
TGCGCCAGCAGCCATGCGTTAGCGGGCCCCTACAATGAGCAGTTCTTC
>TRBD2|few|TRBJ2-1|TRBV4-1
CASSQVSGGAVEQFF
TGCGCCAGCAGCCAAGTTAGCGGGGGGGCGGTGGAGCAGTTCTTC
>TRBD2|few|TRBJ2-1|TRBV30
CAWSPQTGTSGSYNEQFF
TGTGCCTGGAGCCCTCAGACCGGGACTAGCGGGTCCTACAATGAGCAGTTCTTC
>-|-|TRBJ1-1|TRBV12-3/TRBV12-4
CASSSVNTEAFF
TGTGCCAGCAGTTCAGTGAACACTGAAGCTTTCTTT
>-|-|TRBJ1-2|TRBV6-5
CASSYGPVDGYTF
TGTGCCAGCAGCTACGGACCGGTGGATGGCTACACCTTC
>TRBD2|once|TRBJ2-7|TRBV7-2
CASSLALAGAYSYNEQYF
TGTGCCAGCAGCTTAGCTCTAGCGGGGGCCTACTCCTACAATGAGCAGTACTTC
>-|many|TRBJ2-7|TRBV6-1
CASSGPRIGAYEQYF
TGTGCCAGCAGTGGGCCCAGAATAGGGGCCTACGAGCAGTACTTC
>-|few|TRBJ2-5|TRBV7-2
CASHPPGRQETQYF
TGTGCCAGCCATCCCCCCGGGCGGCAAGAGACCCAGTACTTC
>-|few|TRBJ1-2|TRBV20-1
CSARDPPNYGYTF
TGCAGTGCTAGGGACCCACCAAACTATGGCTACACCTTC
>-|-|TRBJ2-2|TRBV6-5
CASSYLFGELFF
TGTGCCAGCAGCTACCTCTTCGGGGAGCTGTTTTTT
>TRBD1|many|TRBJ1-1|TRBV3-1
CASSQVYGTGGLTEAFF
TGTGCCAGCAGCCAAGTCTACGGGACAGGGGGCCTCACTGAAGCTTTCTTT